This T cell receptor (beta chain) was retrieved from a study of cytomegalovirus exposure and HLA in healthy donors (TCRdb year 2017). Study-wide context: According to an earlier analysis of several hundred of the donors, roughly 180 million T cells yielded some 120 million unique TCR beta sequences and about 280 Gb of sequence data. An early release covering more than 500 HLA-typed donors comprised about 300 gigabases of sequencing data and tens of millions of unique TCR sequences. Among the approximately 400 genotyped donors, under 90% belonged to the genetic ancestry cluster associated with self-reported Caucasian donors. The study aimed to test whether signatures of past pathogen exposure could be identified by cataloging public T cell receptors. The study used immunosequencing to profile the T cell repertoires of more than 650 subjects and linked those repertoires to cytomegalovirus serostatus. Along with the approximately 700-subject first cohort, a separate validation cohort of around 110 different subjects was used. The study combined high-throughput TCR immunosequencing, statistical association of individual TCRs with disease status, and machine learning to predict cytomegalovirus infection status. In a later analysis, previously published TCR beta repertoires from fewer than 750 donors were re-analyzed and high-resolution HLA genotyping was added so that TCR occurrence patterns could be studied. Rather than drawing on any new phenotypic data, the later analysis identified candidate immune exposures from TCR beta sequences and the way those sequences occurred across donors. An earlier analysis of approximately 500 of the donors applied high-throughput TCR beta sequencing to assess whether each TCR beta V gene segment acted as functional or pseudogenic. Donor age, sex, ethnicity and CMV serostatus were compiled together with the repertoire data. Genome-wide SNP genotypes for about three fifths of the roughly 670 donors were used in a later genetic analysis, which treated that subset as a discovery cohort. All discovery cohort repertoires had been generated on a single sequencing platform. Class I and class II HLA loci were covered by the typing at four-digit resolution. The number of typed donors differed by locus: roughly 620-640 for A, B, C, DRB1 and DQB1; 522 for DQA1; approximately 600 for DPA1; and roughly 490 for DPB1. A handful of DR-DQ haplotypes were handled as single units for association and clustering because linkage in the cohort was strong. Among roughly 400 genotyped donors of the cohort, an average of roughly 240,000 unique TCR beta nucleotide sequences were sequenced per donor, roughly 20% of them non-productive.

The cohort was made up of approximately 700 healthy bone marrow donors. All cohort members were sampled while nominally healthy, although unrecorded immune exposures were likely present. The donor tested CMV seropositive, placing the donor among the 289 seropositive members of the cohort. A peripheral blood sample was collected from each donor, and TCR beta sequencing was performed on peripheral blood mononuclear cells. The Qiagen DNeasy Blood Extraction Kit was used to extract genomic DNA from the blood cell samples. Comments on this clone: Its target antigen remains unknown. Relative to the germline gene, one junction end is altered; a read error may explain this. Other DNA sequences within the sample encode an identical CDR3.

The germline V gene sets CDR1 to SGHTS and CDR2 to YDEGEE. Taken from cysteine to phenylalanine, the CDR3 has 15 residues. Of the read, only the CDR3 DNA is kept; its 45 bases are in frame from base 1. The library was obtained by the immunoSEQ multiplex PCR assay. For the multiplex PCR, a mixture combining 60 forward primers for TCR Vbeta segments and 13 reverse primers for TCR Jbeta segments was used. A multiplex PCR assay on genomic DNA amplified the CDR3 region of rearranged TCR beta genes. On the Illumina HiSeq System, the amplified TCR beta libraries were sequenced as 87-base-pair reads. As for how the authors treated the data: In a later analysis, roughly 80 million unique TCR beta chains were counted across the 690 or so repertoires, and approximately 11 million of these chains were shared by at least two donors. A nearest-neighbor algorithm error-corrected the raw reads and collapsed the reads into unique sequences, merging closely related sequences to remove PCR and sequencing errors. To assign V, D and J gene segments, CDR3 sequences were aligned to IMGT reference sequences. Each retained sequence needed at least a six-nucleotide match to both a V gene segment and a J gene segment. Rearrangements were classified as productive when the CDR3 lacked stop codons and remained in frame with V and J, and all other rearrangements were classified as non-productive. Following IMGT convention, CDR3 was defined as the stretch from the second conserved V-encoded cysteine to the conserved J-encoded phenylalanine. In an earlier analysis of some 550 of the donors, sequences lacking an unambiguous match to a single V gene segment were excluded. In an earlier analysis of 587 of the donors, V segments were called functional above 56.7% productive rearrangements and were called segregating when the between-donor standard deviation exceeded 5%. A statistical classification framework was built for diagnosing cytomegalovirus status from the catalog of TCR beta chain sequences. A later analysis assigned V and J genes by comparing TCR nucleotide sequences with IMGT/GENE-DB human TR gene sequences. The TCRdist pipeline was used in a later analysis to assign CDR3 sequences and most-parsimonious VDJ recombination scenarios. In a later analysis, every TCR beta chain was defined by the combination of its CDR3 amino acid sequence and its V-gene family, and reads without a unique V-gene family were dropped. A later analysis removed 550 to 700 highly shared, low-generation-probability nucleotide sequences to deal with suspected cross-contamination and a sequencing artifact. A later analysis calculated a clonal expansion index for each public chain from normalized within-repertoire ranks of inferred template counts. A later analysis computed generation probabilities with a VDJ recombination model fitted to out-of-frame rearrangements, and checked the results against IGoR. In a later analysis, TCR-TCR, TCR-HLA and TCR-CMV co-occurrence was scored with hypergeometric tests, and a repertoire-size bias correction was applied to TCR pairs. In a later analysis, false discovery rates were estimated by permuting HLA or CMV assignments 20 times. In a later analysis, co-occurring TCRs were grouped using DBSCAN, and TCRdist sequence similarity was added for clustering within HLA-allele-positive subsets. Co-occurrence clustering excluded repertoires with fewer than 30,000 or more than 120,000 public chains, plus five with anomalous nucleotide sharing. This immuneACCESS table, as held by TCRdb, lists in-frame sequences with V and J called but not all clones. Of the missing ones, under half trace to an unresolved V gene in checked studies; the others have no known cause. V and J calls and clone size are those listed in that table; D and trimming were worked out from the DNA. The sample records roughly 140,000 clones, more than 80% of which are singletons. Roughly 4% of the sample rests with the top ten.

The study at large found these results: A later analysis found that most CMV-associated TCR beta chains appeared HLA-restricted, with HLA associations seemingly driven largely by CMV exposure. A later genetic analysis associated a missense DCLRE1C variant with V-gene and J-gene trimming of TCR beta chains, and an independent cohort replicated the association. In a later analysis, several top co-occurrence clusters were reported to appear linked to parvovirus B19, influenza, CMV and Epstein-Barr virus. According to the authors, the approach could potentially be generalized to other disease states and immunological phenotypes. Because the 87-base-pair reads could not distinguish some IMGT-functional V segments, including TRBV6-2 and TRBV6-3, those segments were excluded. Presence/absence analyses assumed roughly uniform sequencing depth across donors, an assumption that may not hold. A later analysis found that TCR association rates varied across HLA loci, with DRB1 alleles showing the most associated TCRs and HLA-C alleles the fewest. A further reported finding was that TCR beta sequences accurately predicted the HLA-A and HLA-B alleles for most subjects in the first cohort. A later genetic analysis reported fewer N-insertions in productive TCRs among donors in an Asian-associated ancestry cluster than the roughly 700-donor mean. The classifier was reported to diagnose cytomegalovirus status with high specificity and sensitivity in both the original cohort and the validation cohort. The only immune exposure information available for the cohort was CMV serostatus. Correlated functional status among segregating V segments might be attributable to linkage disequilibrium, but an unknown experimental factor could not be ruled out. A cluster of highly shared sequence variants was judged likely to be a technical artifact of the sequencing pipeline. A total of roughly 160 TCR beta chains were listed by the study as associated with cytomegalovirus. Broadly in line with IMGT annotations, most TCR beta V segments showed up in productive rearrangements about 90% or about 30% of the time in an earlier analysis of about 500 of the donors. Compared with equally common non-associated chains, HLA-associated TCR beta chains in a later analysis were more clonally expanded and had lower generation probabilities. Because HLA typing was unavailable for some donors at each locus, only the typed subset was used in association tests. A later analysis associated 16,951 TCR beta sequences with specific HLA alleles at a false discovery rate of 0.05. The cohort was sequenced for TCR beta chains only, and without alpha or paired-chain data the features that could be detected were limited. In vitro tests confirmed that a few of the cytomegalovirus-associated TCR beta chains recognize cytomegalovirus antigens. Assigning TCR associations to individual alleles was difficult when HLA alleles, especially DR and DQ, strongly co-occurred. The earlier analysis of a few hundred of the donors excluded around 17 rarely observed V segments, including chromosome 9 orphons, because counts were too low. Most TCR sequences were observed very rarely across donors, whereas some public TCRs were present in many individuals.

The chain employs TRBV5-8 and TRBJ1-5, with TRBD1 matching 8 junction bases. The receptor comes from a woman in her 40s in good health and CMV-seropositive. Sequencing input: PBMCs. The CDR3 is CASSPARTGRQPQHF. The DNA is as follows: TGTGCCAGCAGCCCCGCCCGGACAGGGCGGCAGCCCCAGCACTTT.